This T cell receptor beta chain originates from a study of technical replicates of blood from a few donors. TCRdb keeps only in-frame clones here, not all; method: immunoSEQ multiplex PCR. The table has tens of thousands of clones, around 96% seen once. Trimming removed 5 bases at V and 10 bases at J, with 14 bases between. The germline gives CDR1 SQVTM, CDR2 ANQGSEA. This CDR3 has 11 residues. The V and J genes are TRBV29-1 and TRBJ1-1; D uncertain. This clonotype originated in a human donor in good health. Sequences were obtained from T cells isolated from PBMCs. The CDR3 loop reads CSVNPERVAFF. The CDR3 DNA reads as TGCAGCGTTAATCCTGAACGGGTAGCTTTCTTT.